Below, one T cell receptor (beta chain) is given with its context. The antigen it recognizes is unknown. There are no base qualities to consult, and no much larger clone falls within one base. This sample was included in a study of blood T cell repertoires in COVID-19 (dated by TCRdb to 2019 to 2021). At the level of the whole study: Samples from collaborators originated in the United States, Italy and Spain and spanned both the acute and convalescent phases of COVID-19. Where available, HLA class I and class II types were obtained from metadata supplied by the sample provider rather than from assay-based typing. The prospective study material was composed of cDNA or gDNA derived from T cells, B-cell-depleted T cells, or PBMCs. The dataset comprised deeply sampled blood TCRbeta repertoires from subjects exposed to, actively infected with, or recovered from COVID-19. The samples were drawn from two sources: the first 160 participants of the ongoing ImmuneRACE study, and 1,000 to 1,500 subjects contributed by 6 global collaborators. Sample metadata almost always included a de-identified subject ID, COVID-19 status, age in years and sex. The repertoires were released in a freely available public database meant as a resource for research on the immune response to SARS-CoV-2.

Overall results and qualifications from the work: Clinical and demographic metadata were provided uncurated, with the amount varying by source and participant.

TCRbeta CDR3 regions were amplified from genomic DNA using the immunoSEQ Assay, a bias-controlled multiplex PCR. The authors' pipeline ran thus. Nucleated cell counts per sample were estimated from amplification of reference gene primers within the assay. Sequence reads were collapsed and filtered to measure the absolute abundance of every unique TCRbeta CDR3 rearrangement. Productive Simpson clonality was computed per sample as the square root of Simpson's diversity index over productive rearrangements. The table was pulled from immuneACCESS by TCRdb, which kept in-frame rearrangements only. Such tables lose some clones; where checked, under half of the loss comes from unresolved V genes, and the rest has no known cause. Clonal size and the V and J genes are those of that table, whereas D and trimming came from the DNA. This sample has about 120,000 clones in its table, and about 85% of those were observed once. The ten largest clones represent about 11% of the sample.

Collaborating institutions collected whole blood in K2EDTA tubes following their own protocols. Collaborator samples were shipped for TCRbeta analysis as frozen whole blood, isolated PBMCs, or DNA extracted from either sample type. The origin of this receptor is a man of 80 years or more with acute or convalescent COVID-19. What was sequenced was peripheral blood.

The encoded CDR3 is CASSVNLANTEAFF. Read as DNA, the sequence is TGTGCCAGCAGCGTAAACCTAGCTAACACTGAAGCTTTCTTT. The chain is encoded by TRBV9 joined to TRBJ1-1; the D gene identity is not certain. The CDR3 has 14 amino acids, counting the end cysteine and phenylalanine. Only CDR3 DNA remains: 42 bases, in frame from the first base. Deletion took 1 base off V and 2 bases off J, with a span of 9 bases between the germline ends. The germline V gene encodes CDR1 SGDLS and CDR2 YYNGEE.